This is a list of T cell receptor beta chains from one sample in a study of shared clonotypes between healthy human individuals. TCRdb's table, derived via immunoSEQ multiplex PCR, lists solely in-frame clones and lacks some. The table includes some 470,000 clones, around 78% detected once. The specimen sequenced was PBMCs. The receptors shown here come from a woman in her thirties or forties in good health. Some clones in this sample may be carry-over from other donors' samples. The conserved cysteine and the conserved F or W are not part of the CDR3 here. The order of the fields is J gene, V gene, CDR3 protein.

j_call: TRBJ2-3
v_call: TRBV2
cdr3_aa: ASTSRHSSTDTQY

j_call: TRBJ2-2
v_call: TRBV7-8
cdr3_aa: ASSFRPPGGTGELF

j_call: TRBJ1-2
v_call: TRBV28
cdr3_aa: ASSLISGGYGYT

j_call: TRBJ1-2
v_call: TRBV15
cdr3_aa: ATSKDRGRWGYT

j_call: TRBJ2-3
v_call: TRBV5-8
cdr3_aa: ASSIGLAANTDTQY

j_call: TRBJ2-1
v_call: TRBV5-1
cdr3_aa: ASSTGLANNEQF

j_call: TRBJ1-2
v_call: TRBV29-1
cdr3_aa: SVDFSGDGYGYT

j_call: TRBJ2-1
v_call: TRBV9
cdr3_aa: ASSSSYWSDNEQF

j_call: TRBJ2-3
v_call: TRBV6-1
cdr3_aa: ASSARGSTDTQY

j_call: TRBJ2-2
v_call: TRBV28
cdr3_aa: ASRELSGELF

j_call: TRBJ1-5
v_call: TRBV9
cdr3_aa: ASSVGSGNQPQH

j_call: TRBJ1-1
v_call: TRBV6-4
cdr3_aa: ASSLTGDTEAF

j_call: TRBJ2-7
v_call: TRBV6-6
cdr3_aa: ASSYSLTYEQY

j_call: TRBJ1-2
v_call: TRBV28
cdr3_aa: ASSSPTQLGYT

j_call: TRBJ2-7
v_call: TRBV6-6
cdr3_aa: ASRATSGISYEQY

j_call: TRBJ2-7
v_call: TRBV5-1
cdr3_aa: ASSLAPRSSYEQY

j_call: TRBJ1-2
v_call: TRBV9
cdr3_aa: ASSVTGTPQAGGYT

j_call: TRBJ1-4
v_call: TRBV30
cdr3_aa: AWSTGTVNEKLF

j_call: TRBJ2-7
v_call: TRBV7-9
cdr3_aa: ASSPPSGYEQY

j_call: TRBJ2-2
v_call: TRBV27
cdr3_aa: ASSLPVRGELF

j_call: TRBJ2-7
v_call: TRBV14
cdr3_aa: ASSQGDRGIDEQY

j_call: TRBJ2-4
v_call: TRBV2
cdr3_aa: ASMGTLPLAKNIQY

j_call: TRBJ1-2
v_call: TRBV7-9
cdr3_aa: ASSYEGRGQGYGYT

j_call: TRBJ2-7
v_call: TRBV14
cdr3_aa: ASSQDLDREQY

j_call: TRBJ1-2
v_call: TRBV2
cdr3_aa: ASSAQGDGYGYT

j_call: TRBJ1-1
v_call: TRBV27
cdr3_aa: ASNHKQGSNTEAF

j_call: TRBJ2-1
v_call: TRBV28
cdr3_aa: ASSWLAGGEQF

j_call: TRBJ2-5
v_call: TRBV19
cdr3_aa: ASSFLDRSQETQY

j_call: TRBJ2-2
v_call: TRBV2
cdr3_aa: ASRTGLAGADGELF

j_call: TRBJ1-1
v_call: TRBV28
cdr3_aa: ASSLSRGWNTEAF

j_call: TRBJ2-1
v_call: TRBV9
cdr3_aa: ASSQSSGGSGTYNEQF

j_call: TRBJ2-7
v_call: TRBV29-1
cdr3_aa: SGGQGGSEQY

j_call: TRBJ1-5
v_call: TRBV18
cdr3_aa: ASSPDEGQPQH

j_call: TRBJ1-6
v_call: TRBV18
cdr3_aa: ASSPGVRNSPLH

j_call: TRBJ2-7
v_call: TRBV29-1
cdr3_aa: SVEVGGEQY

j_call: TRBJ2-5
v_call: TRBV11-2
cdr3_aa: ASTLGGLAGGFIGTQY

j_call: TRBJ2-1
v_call: TRBV28
cdr3_aa: ASSLDKYNEQF

j_call: TRBJ2-6
v_call: TRBV5-6
cdr3_aa: ASGEASGANVLT

j_call: TRBJ2-3
v_call: TRBV7-3
cdr3_aa: ASSLGGRGFTDTQY

j_call: TRBJ2-7
v_call: TRBV9
cdr3_aa: ASSVRYEQY

j_call: TRBJ1-4
v_call: TRBV7-8
cdr3_aa: ASSLRTGATNEKLF

j_call: TRBJ1-5
v_call: TRBV2
cdr3_aa: ASSGQSYSNQPQH

j_call: TRBJ1-5
v_call: TRBV10-2
cdr3_aa: ASSESTDRPSNQPQH